This TCR beta chain is drawn from a study of blood T cells in healthy people across ages. General study results and limits: A greater number of naive CD4+ cells and higher diversity distinguished long-lived donors from aged donors. Per-million-T-cell TCR beta diversity fell roughly linearly with age.

A J-beta primer mix and a sample-barcoded 5' primer were used in a second PCR of about 6 to 12 cycles. The authors tagged each cDNA molecule using a template-switch adaptor with 12 random nucleotides. TCRdb reanalysed the 5' RACE reads using MiXCR and keeps one entry per CDR3 protein. The sample lists hundreds of thousands of distinct CDR3 sequences, approximately 35% seen once, with approximately 13% in the top ten. Trimming took 1 base from V and 3 from J, leaving 15 bases between them. The CDR3 is made up of 16 amino acids. Germline V CDR1 and CDR2: LGHNA, YSLEER. This clonotype has only a few counts. Its specificity is not known. Peripheral blood was drawn, about 9.7 milliliters per donor.

This TCR derives from a young man in good health. The V gene is TRBV4-3, the J gene TRBJ1-2; D is undetermined. The sample comprised blood. DNA of the CDR3: TGCGCCAGCAGCCAAGGTGGGAGCGCGACCTACTATGGCTACACCTTC. Amino acid sequence: CASSQGGSATYYGYTF.